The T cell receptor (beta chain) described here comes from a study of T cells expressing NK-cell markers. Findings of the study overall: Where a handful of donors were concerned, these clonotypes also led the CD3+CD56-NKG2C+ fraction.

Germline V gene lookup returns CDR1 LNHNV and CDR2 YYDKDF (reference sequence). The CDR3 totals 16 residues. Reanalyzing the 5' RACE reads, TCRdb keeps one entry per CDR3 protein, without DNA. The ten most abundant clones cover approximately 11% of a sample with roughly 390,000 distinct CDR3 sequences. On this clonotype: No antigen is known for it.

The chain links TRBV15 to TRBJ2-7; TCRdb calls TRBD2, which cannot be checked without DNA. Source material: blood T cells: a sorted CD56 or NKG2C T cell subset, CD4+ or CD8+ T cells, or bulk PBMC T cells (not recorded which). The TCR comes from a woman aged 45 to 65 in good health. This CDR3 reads CATSPPTGRAFYEQYF.